Each of the 13 T cell receptor beta chains below was sequenced from the same sample in a study of blood T cell repertoires in COVID-19. TCRdb's copy holds only in-frame clones and misses some; the assay was immunoSEQ multiplex PCR. Of 310,000 or so clones listed, 88% were seen once; the top ten hold over 9%. The sample comprised peripheral blood. The receptor set was obtained from a woman in her thirties with COVID-19, enrolled during active disease.

The gene calls are TRBV5-6 and TRBJ2-7; 7 bases match TRBD2. Germline V gives CDR1 SGHDT, CDR2 YYEEEE. The length of the CDR3 is 14 residues. Trimming cost V 0 bases and J 4 bases; bases outside gene matches: 4. The CDR3 nucleotides are TGTGCCAGCAGCTTGGATTATAGCGGGTACGAGCAGTACTTC. This encodes CASSLDYSGYEQYF.

The rearrangement uses TRBV10-1 and TRBJ2-5; possible D gene TRBD2, 5 bases. Trimming took off 3 bases at V and 5 bases at J, with 13 bases between the two ends. In germline, CDR1 is WNHNN, CDR2 SYGVQD (reference sequence). The CDR3 is made up of 14 amino acids. CDR3 sequence reads: CASSDFTSGETQYF. DNA for the CDR3: TGCGCCAGCAGTGATTTCACTAGTGGGGAGACCCAGTACTTC.

This clone was found a few times. The V gene is TRBV28, the J gene TRBJ2-3, with 7 positions matching TRBD2. With V trimmed by 3 bases and J by 3 bases, 12 bases remained unmatched. The germline V gene has CDR1 MDHEN and CDR2 SYDVKM. This CDR3 has 17 amino acids. The CDR3 DNA is TGTGCCAGCAGTTTGCCTGGACTAGTTCTGAGAACAGATACGCAGTATTTT. Protein sequence: CASSLPGLVLRTDTQYF.

This clone has only one observation. The chain combines TRBV19 with TRBJ1-3; weak D call: TRBD1 (6 bases). The V end was cut by 3 bases, the J end by 4 bases, with 7 bases between. Germline V gene sequence: CDR1 LNHDA, CDR2 SQIVND (reference sequence). The CDR3 has 13 residues. The CDR3 DNA is TGTGCCAGTAGTATCGGGACAGGAAACACCATATATTTT. It specifies CASSIGTGNTIYF.

The gene calls are TRBV7-3 and TRBJ2-5, with 9 bases that match TRBD2. From germline, CDR1 is SGHTA and CDR2 FQGTGA. The CDR3 is 15 residues long. V shed 0 bases, J shed 7 bases, and the junction held 6 bases outside the gene matches. DNA for the CDR3: TGTGCCAGCAGCTTAACGGGGCGGGAGGGCGCGACCCAGTACTTC. This codes for CASSLTGREGATQYF. The complete variable domain, with remaining parts taken from reference TRBV7-3 and TRBJ2-5, reads GAGVSQTPSNKVTEKGKYVELRCDPISGHTALYWYRQSLGQGPEFLIYFQGTGAADDSGLPNDRFFAVRPEGSVSTLKIQRTERGDSAVYLCASSLTGREGATQYFGPGTRLLVL.

The chain uses TRBV12-3 or TRBV12-4 and TRBJ1-2; D might be TRBD1 (6 bases). The CDR3 has 13 residues. Trimming removed 6 bases at V and 5 bases at J, with 13 bases between. In DNA, the CDR3 is TGTGCCAGCAGGTACCAGGGGCGGTATGGCTACACCTTC. Translating it yields CASRYQGRYGYTF.

The chain has TRBV11-2 and TRBJ2-1; 10 nucleotides line up with TRBD2. Germline-derived CDR1 and CDR2 are SGHAT and FQNNGV. This CDR3 has 19 amino acids. V dropped 5 bases and J dropped 2; count of bases not matched to a gene: 15. The CDR3 nucleotides read TGTGCCAGCAGCCCTAGACAGGGTCTAACTAGCGGGGCCTACAATGAGCAGTTCTTC. As protein: CASSPRQGLTSGAYNEQFF. Together with reference TRBV11-2 and TRBJ2-1, the CDR3 gives the full variable domain: EAGVAQSPRYKIIEKRQSVAFWCNPISGHATLYWYQQILGQGPKLLIQFQNNGVVDDSQLPKDRFSAERLKGVDSTLKIQPAKLEDSAVYLCASSPRQGLTSGAYNEQFFGPGTRLTVL.

A single count supports this clone. The V and J genes are TRBV2 and TRBJ2-1, with TRBD2 as a possible D gene (6 bases). Germline assignment: CDR1 SNHLY and CDR2 FYNNEI. This CDR3 region has 14 residues. V lost 7 bases and J lost 6, with 16 bases in between. CDR3 residues: CASMRSEGTNEQFF. Written as DNA, the CDR3 is TGTGCCAGCATGAGATCGGAGGGGACCAATGAGCAGTTCTTC.

The genes are TRBV7-3 and TRBJ1-1; tentative D call: TRBD1 (5 bases). Germline values: CDR1 SGHTA, CDR2 FQGTGA. V was pared by 4 bases and J by 2 bases, with 11 bases between. The CDR3 is 14 amino acids. The CDR3 spells CASSSQGGNTEAFF. The DNA of the CDR3 is TGTGCCAGCAGCTCGCAGGGAGGAAACACTGAAGCTTTCTTT.

This chain joins TRBV5-1 and TRBJ1-2; 7 bases are a match to TRBD1. V dropped 4 bases and J dropped 0; count of bases not matched to a gene: 3. Germline CDR1 reads SGHRS; CDR2 reads YFSETQ. This CDR3 has 14 residues. The CDR3 loop reads CASSPGTANYGYTF. Written as DNA, the CDR3 is TGCGCCAGCAGCCCCGGGACAGCTAACTATGGCTACACCTTC.

CDR3 DNA sequence: TGTGCCAGCAGTGAAGGGGGGCCTCAGCCCCAGCATTTT. This gives the protein CASSEGGPQPQHF. The rearrangement joins TRBV2 to TRBJ1-5; tentative D call: TRBD1 (6 bases). The germline CDR1 and CDR2 sequences are SNHLY and FYNNEI. This CDR3 has 13 amino acids. V was trimmed by 1 base and J by 6 bases, leaving 7 bases between them.

The V call is TRBV7-2, the J call TRBJ1-5; 7 bases agree with TRBD1. Germline assignment: CDR1 SGHTA and CDR2 FQGNSA. The CDR3 is 16 residues long. J gave up 0 bases and V 0 bases, and 2 bases lay outside the gene matches. The CDR3 DNA follows: TGTGCCAGCAGCTTAGCAGGGGGCTATAGCAATCAGCCCCAGCATTTT. It yields the protein CASSLAGGYSNQPQHF.

The chain combines TRBV21-1 with TRBJ2-7; TRBD1, the table's D call, was not compared with the DNA. TRBV21-1 is classified as a pseudogene. CDR3 size: 15 residues. CDR3 nucleotides: TGTGCCAGCAGCAAACTTCACGTCGTACAGGGTCAGCAGTACTTC. Amino acids: CASSKLHVVQGQQYF.